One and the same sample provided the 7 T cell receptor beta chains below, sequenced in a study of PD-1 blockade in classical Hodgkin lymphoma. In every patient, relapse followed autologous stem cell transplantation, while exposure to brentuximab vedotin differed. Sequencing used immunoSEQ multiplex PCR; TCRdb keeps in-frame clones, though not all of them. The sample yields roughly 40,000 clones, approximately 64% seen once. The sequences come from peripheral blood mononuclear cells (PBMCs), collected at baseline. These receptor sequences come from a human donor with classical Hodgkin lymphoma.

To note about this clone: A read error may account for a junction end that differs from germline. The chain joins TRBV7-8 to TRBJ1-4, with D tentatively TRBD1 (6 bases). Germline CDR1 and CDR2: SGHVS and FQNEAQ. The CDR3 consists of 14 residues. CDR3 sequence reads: CASRLQGQRGKLFF. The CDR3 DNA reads TGTGCCAGCCGCTTACAGGGACAAAGGGGAAAACTGTTTTTT. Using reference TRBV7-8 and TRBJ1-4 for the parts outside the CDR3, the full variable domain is GAGVSQSPRYKVAKRGQDVALRCDPISGHVSLFWYQQALGQGPEFLTYFQNEAQLDKSGLPSDRFFAERPEGSVSTLKIQRTQQEDSAVYLCASRLQGQRGKLFFGSGTQLSVL.

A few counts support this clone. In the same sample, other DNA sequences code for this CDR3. CDR3 loop: CASSYGGGSTDTQYF. The CDR3 DNA is TGTGCCAGCAGTTACGGAGGGGGGAGCACAGATACGCAGTATTTT. The V call is TRBV6-5, the J call TRBJ2-3; either TRBD1 or TRBD2 may fit D (6 bases each). Germline V gives CDR1 MNHEY, CDR2 SVGAGI. This CDR3 comprises 15 residues. Trimming shortened V by 2 bases and J by 0 bases, and 9 bases separated the two germline ends.

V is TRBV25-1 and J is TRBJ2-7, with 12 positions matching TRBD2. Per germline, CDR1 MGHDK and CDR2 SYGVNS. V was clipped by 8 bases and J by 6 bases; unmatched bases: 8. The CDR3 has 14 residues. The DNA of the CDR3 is TGTGCCAGCGCCCCTCGACTAGCGGGGGCCGAGCAGTACTTC. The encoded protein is CASAPRLAGAEQYF.

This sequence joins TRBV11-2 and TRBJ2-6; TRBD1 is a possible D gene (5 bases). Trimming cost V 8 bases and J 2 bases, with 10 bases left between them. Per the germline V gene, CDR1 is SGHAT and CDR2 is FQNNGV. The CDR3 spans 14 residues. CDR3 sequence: CASVSRAGANVLTF. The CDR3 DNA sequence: TGTGCCAGCGTATCCAGGGCTGGGGCCAACGTCCTGACTTTC.

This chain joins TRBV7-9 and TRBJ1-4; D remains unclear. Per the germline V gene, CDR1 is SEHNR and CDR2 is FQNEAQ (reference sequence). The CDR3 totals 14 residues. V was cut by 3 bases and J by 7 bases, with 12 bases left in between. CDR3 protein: CASSLSLGFEKLFF. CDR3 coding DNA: TGTGCCAGCAGCTTGTCCCTGGGTTTTGAAAAACTGTTTTTT.

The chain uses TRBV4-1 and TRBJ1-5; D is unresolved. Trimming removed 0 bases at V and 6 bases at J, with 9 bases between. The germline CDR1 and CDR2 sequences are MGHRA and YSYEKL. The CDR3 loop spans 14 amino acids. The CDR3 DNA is TGCGCCAGCAGCCAAGATGGTCGAGGTCAGCCCCAGCATTTT. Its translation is CASSQDGRGQPQHF.

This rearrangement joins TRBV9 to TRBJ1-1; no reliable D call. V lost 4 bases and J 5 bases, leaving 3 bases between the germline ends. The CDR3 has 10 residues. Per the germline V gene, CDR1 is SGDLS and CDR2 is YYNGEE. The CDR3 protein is CASSSTEAFF. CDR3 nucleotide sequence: TGTGCCAGCAGCTCTACTGAAGCTTTCTTT.